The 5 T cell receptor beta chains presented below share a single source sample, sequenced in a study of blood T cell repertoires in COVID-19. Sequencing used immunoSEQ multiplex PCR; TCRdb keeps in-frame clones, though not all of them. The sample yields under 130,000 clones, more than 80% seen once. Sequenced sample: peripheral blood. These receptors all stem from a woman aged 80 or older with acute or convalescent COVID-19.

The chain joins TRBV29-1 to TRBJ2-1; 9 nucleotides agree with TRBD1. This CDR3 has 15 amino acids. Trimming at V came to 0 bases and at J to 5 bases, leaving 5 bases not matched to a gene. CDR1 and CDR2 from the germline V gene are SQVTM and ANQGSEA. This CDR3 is CSVEERDRANNEQFF. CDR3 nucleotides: TGCAGCGTTGAAGAAAGGGACAGGGCCAACAATGAGCAGTTCTTC.

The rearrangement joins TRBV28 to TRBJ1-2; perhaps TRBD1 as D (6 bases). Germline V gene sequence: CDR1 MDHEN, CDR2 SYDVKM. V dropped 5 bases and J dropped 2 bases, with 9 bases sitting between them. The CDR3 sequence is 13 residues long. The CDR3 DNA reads TGTGCCAGCAGTCTGACAGGCAACTATGGCTACACCTTC. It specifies CASSLTGNYGYTF.

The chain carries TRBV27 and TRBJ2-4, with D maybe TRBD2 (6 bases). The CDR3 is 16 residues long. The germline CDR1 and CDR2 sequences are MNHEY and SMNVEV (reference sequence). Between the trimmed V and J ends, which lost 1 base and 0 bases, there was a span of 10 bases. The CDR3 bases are TGTGCCAGCAGTTTATTTGGGGGACTAGCCAAAAACATTCAGTACTTC. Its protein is CASSLFGGLAKNIQYF.

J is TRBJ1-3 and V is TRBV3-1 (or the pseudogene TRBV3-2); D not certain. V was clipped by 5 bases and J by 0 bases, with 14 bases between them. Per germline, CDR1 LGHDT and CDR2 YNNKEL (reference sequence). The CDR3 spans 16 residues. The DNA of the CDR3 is TGTGCCAGCAGCGTCGGGATGGCGGGCTCTGGAAACACCATATATTTT. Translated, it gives CASSVGMAGSGNTIYF.

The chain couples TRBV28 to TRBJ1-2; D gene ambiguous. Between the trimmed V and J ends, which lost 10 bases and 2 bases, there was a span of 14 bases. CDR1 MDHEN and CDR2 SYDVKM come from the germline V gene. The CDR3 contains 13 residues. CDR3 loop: CATYVSGNYGYTF. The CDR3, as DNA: TGTGCCACCTACGTCTCAGGCAACTATGGCTACACCTTC.